This record covers a single TCR beta chain. The data were obtained in a study of T cell repertoires in ileal Crohn's disease. Study details: Patients had a median 7.9-year disease duration, and about 36% were active smokers. Operated complications were stricturing disease (approximately 61%) and penetrating disease (roughly 39%). Thiopurines (around eleven) or anti-TNF agents (around 19) were given postoperatively to about half.

V lost 4 bases and J lost 4, with 13 bases in between. The CDR3 is 15 residues long. Germline values: CDR1 MNHNS, CDR2 SASEGT. Sequenced by immunoSEQ multiplex PCR; TCRdb stores in-frame clones only, minus some. The sample records more than 12,000 clones, about 73% being singletons. The V and J genes are TRBV6-1 and TRBJ1-4, with D unclear. The material sequenced was ileal tissue. The TCR sequence derives from an adult with Crohn's disease. The CDR3 bases are TGTGCCAGCAGTGTTCGACGGGGAGATAATGAAAAACTGTTTTTT. Protein sequence: CASSVRRGDNEKLFF.